The 10 T cell receptor beta chains below were found in one sample sequenced in a study of identical twins. Via MiXCR, TCRdb re-called the 5' RACE reads, giving one row per CDR3 protein. The sample has hundreds of thousands of distinct CDR3 sequences, 5.5% to 7% seen once; the top ten hold around 3.4%. The same data also contributed to another study, on yellow fever vaccine responses in identical twins.

The specimen was memory (CD45RO+) T cells sorted from blood. These receptors originate from a woman aged 18 to 35 in good health.

This clonotype occurred a few times. For the CDR3, the DNA is TGTGCCAGCAGCCAATTTATAGCGGGGATCGCCTACGAGCAGTACTTC. Translation gives CASSQFIAGIAYEQYF. J is TRBJ2-7 and V is TRBV14; 8 nucleotides agree with TRBD2. V was clipped by 2 bases and J by 2 bases; unmatched bases: 8. Germline CDR1 SGHDN, CDR2 FVKESK. This CDR3 spans 16 amino acids.

The genes are TRBV6-4 and TRBJ1-2; TRBD1 is a possible D gene (5 bases). Trimming took off 3 bases at V and 5 bases at J, with 19 bases between the two ends. In germline, CDR1 is MRHNA, CDR2 SNTAGT. The CDR3 covers 16 residues. CDR3 amino acids: CASSEHPTVPQYGYTF. In nucleotides, the CDR3 is TGTGCCAGCAGTGAGCACCCGACAGTTCCTCAATATGGCTACACCTTC.

In this sample, this clonotype turned up a few times. The rearrangement links TRBV27 to TRBJ2-3; no reliable D call. Trimming cost V 5 bases and J 3 bases, with 9 bases left between them. Germline assignment: CDR1 MNHEY and CDR2 SMNVEV (reference sequence). CDR3 length: 13 amino acids. The CDR3 DNA reads as TGTGCCAGCAGTCCCGACTTAACAGATACGCAGTATTTT. Translated: CASSPDLTDTQYF.

This clonotype was observed at least ten times. The V and J genes are TRBV24-1 and TRBJ2-2; the match to TRBD1 covers 7 bases. CDR3 size: 14 residues. V dropped 5 bases and J dropped 6; count of bases not matched to a gene: 5. Germline V gene lookup returns CDR1 KGHDR and CDR2 SFDVKD. This chain's CDR3 is CATSVGGAAGELFF. The CDR3 nucleotides read TGTGCCACCAGTGTAGGGGGCGCGGCCGGGGAGCTGTTTTTT.

This clonotype was observed a few times. The V gene is TRBV13, the J gene TRBJ1-5; tentatively, D is TRBD1 (5 bases). Looked up from germline, CDR1 is PRHDT and CDR2 is FYEKMQ (reference sequence). Trimming removed 0 bases from V and 2 bases from J, with 14 bases in between. CDR3 length equals 17 residues. The DNA of the CDR3 is TGTGCCAGCAGCTTAGGAGCGGCGGGGGAGCGCAATCAGCCCCAGCATTTT. This sequence encodes CASSLGAAGERNQPQHF. Filled out from reference TRBV13 and TRBJ1-5, the complete variable domain reads AAGVIQSPRHLIKEKRETATLKCYPIPRHDTVYWYQQGPGQDPQFLISFYEKMQSDKGSIPDRFSAQQFSDYHSELNMSSLELGDSALYFCASSLGAAGERNQPQHFGDGTRLSIL.

This chain connects TRBV5-1 to TRBJ1-2, with a possible D match to TRBD1 (6 bases). CDR1 and CDR2 (germline): SGHRS, YFSETQ. V lost 0 bases, J lost 4 bases, and 13 bases lay in between. The CDR3 loop spans 15 amino acids. DNA of the CDR3: TGCGCCAGCAGCTTGGCAGGGGCTGGGAGCTATGGCTACACCTTC. Its translation: CASSLAGAGSYGYTF. Together with reference TRBV5-1 and TRBJ1-2, the CDR3 gives the full variable domain: KAGVTQTPRYLIKTRGQQVTLSCSPISGHRSVSWYQQTPGQGLQFLFEYFSETQRNKGNFPGRFSGRQFSNSRSEMNVSTLELGDSALYLCASSLAGAGSYGYTFGSGTRLTVV.

This clonotype occurred many times. CDR3 in DNA: TGCAGTGCCATCAATCCTAGCGGGAGCCCAGATACGCAGTATTTT. Its protein product is CSAINPSGSPDTQYF. This chain uses TRBV20-1 with TRBJ2-3; 10 nucleotides agree with TRBD2. The CDR3 is made up of 15 amino acids. The V and J ends lost 6 bases and 4 bases, in that order; junction bases with no gene match: 10. Per germline, CDR1 DFQATT and CDR2 SNEGSKA (reference sequence).

The chain carries TRBV18 and TRBJ2-2; D might be TRBD2 (5 bases). The CDR3 spans 16 residues. Per the germline V gene, CDR1 is KGHSH and CDR2 is LQKENI. The V and J ends lost 2 bases and 0 bases respectively, with 10 bases between them. As DNA, the CDR3 is TGTGCCAGCTCACCAAATAGCGCAACGAACACCGGGGAGCTGTTTTTT. It specifies CASSPNSATNTGELFF.

The chain joins TRBV9 to TRBJ2-1; 11 bases map to TRBD2. The CDR3 spans 21 residues. J lost 5 bases, V lost 3 bases, and 22 bases had no gene match. Germline V lookup: CDR1 SGDLS, CDR2 YYNGEE. Here the CDR3 DNA reads TGTGCCAGCAGCGCAACTGTGAGGGGACTAGCGGAAACCCTGGGGAACAATGAGCAGTTCTTC. Protein product: CASSATVRGLAETLGNNEQFF.

This clonotype has only a few counts. J is TRBJ2-5 and V is TRBV20-1; D possibly corresponds to TRBD1 (6 bases). The CDR3 runs to 12 residues. CDR1 DFQATT and CDR2 SNEGSKA come from the germline V gene (reference sequence). V was shortened by 2 bases and J by 7 bases, with 11 bases between the two germline ends. CDR3 bases: TGCAGTGCTAGACTGCTAGGGGGGACCCAGTACTTC. This translates into CSARLLGGTQYF.